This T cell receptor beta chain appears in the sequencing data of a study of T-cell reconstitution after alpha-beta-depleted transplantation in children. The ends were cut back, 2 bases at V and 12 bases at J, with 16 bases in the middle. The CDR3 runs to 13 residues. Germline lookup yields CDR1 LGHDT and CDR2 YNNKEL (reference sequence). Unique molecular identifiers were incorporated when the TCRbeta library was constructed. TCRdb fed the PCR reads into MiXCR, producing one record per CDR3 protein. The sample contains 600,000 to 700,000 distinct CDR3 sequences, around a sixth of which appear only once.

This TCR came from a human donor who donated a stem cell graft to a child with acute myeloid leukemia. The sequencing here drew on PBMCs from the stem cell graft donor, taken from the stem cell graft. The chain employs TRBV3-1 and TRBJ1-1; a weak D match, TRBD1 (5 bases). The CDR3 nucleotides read TGTGCCAGCAGCCAAAGCCAGGGCCGGTTTTCTTTCTTT. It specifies CASSQSQGRFSFF.